This paragraph reports one T cell receptor (beta chain). Its antigen is still unknown. The CDR3 extends over 16 amino acids. Germline trimming cut 6 bases from V and 5 bases from J; bases unmatched to any gene: 13. The germline gives CDR1 SEHNR, CDR2 FQNEAQ (reference sequence). TCRdb reprocessed the 5' RACE reads via MiXCR and lists one record per CDR3 protein. The repertoire holds just over 350,000 distinct CDR3 sequences, with 20% to 25% as singletons. The entry originates in a study of CD8 T cells in ankylosing spondylitis. Study results and limitations: A TCR beta motif of fewer than ten highly homologous variants seemed to mark ankylosing spondylitis blood. Before this, some motif variants had been reported in reactive arthritis synovial fluid and blood. Within matched ankylosing spondylitis synovial fluid, disease-linked clones were reportedly significantly enriched.

Source material: blood, either unsorted or a sorted T cell fraction (not recorded which). The source is a male donor with ankylosing spondylitis or in good health (not recorded which). The chain employs TRBV7-9 and TRBJ2-7; 10 bases line up with TRBD1. The CDR3 DNA sequence: TGTGCCAGCAGTAGCATCCGGGACAGGGGCACCGACGAGCAGTACTTC. It codes for CASSSIRDRGTDEQYF.